This T cell receptor beta chain is from a study of regulatory T cells in long-lasting Graves disease. Turning to this clonotype: Its target is not known.

Study outcomes and limitations: Comparison showed that persistent patients shared more public clonotypes (about 2,600) than new patients (about 970).

Time point specified: newly diagnosed GD, antithyroid drugs for less than 3 months. There was RNA extracted from PBMCs, and the TCR library was made from it. For TCR beta, libraries came from iRepertoire HTBI primers and Arm-PCR of CDR3 regions. In the source study's methods: Overall, samples carried more than 55 TRBV and 13 to 15 TRBJ segments. TCRdb itself ran the multiplex PCR reads through MiXCR, one entry per CDR3 protein. The V and J calls shown here were made by TCRdb, not taken from the authors' results. The profile covers 400,000 to 500,000 distinct CDR3 sequences, with about 15% appearing a single time and about 8% taken by the ten largest. Germline CDR1 is MNHEY and CDR2 is SVGEGT. The CDR3 totals 16 residues. Trimming left V 7 bases short and J 3 bases short, with 21 bases between. This same sample was also taken into another study, of T cells in Graves' hyperthyroidism and ophthalmopathy. In that study: Graves' hyperthyroidism is called stable when ophthalmopathy does not progress within 18 months. Using the HTBI primer set, a first-round RT-PCR was run on the TCR CDR3.

The V gene is TRBV6-2 or TRBV6-3, the J gene TRBJ1-1, with D possibly being TRBD1 (5 bases). The specimen comprised peripheral blood mononuclear cells (PBMCs), sampled at new diagnosis, from a patient treated with antithyroid drugs. The sequence was obtained from a woman aged 40 to 50 with Graves disease. This CDR3 reads CASTHWGWVSDTEAFF. CDR3 DNA: TGTGCCAGCACCCATTGGGGGTGGGTGTCAGACACTGAAGCTTTCTTT.